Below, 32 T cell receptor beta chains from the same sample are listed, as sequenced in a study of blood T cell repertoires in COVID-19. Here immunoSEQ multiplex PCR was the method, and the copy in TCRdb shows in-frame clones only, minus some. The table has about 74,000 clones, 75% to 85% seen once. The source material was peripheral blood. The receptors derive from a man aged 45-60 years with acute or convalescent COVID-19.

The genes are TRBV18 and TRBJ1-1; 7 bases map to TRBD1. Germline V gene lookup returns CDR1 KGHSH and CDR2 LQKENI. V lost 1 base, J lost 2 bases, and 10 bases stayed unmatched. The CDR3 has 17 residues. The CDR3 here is CASSPRSQGVENTEAFF. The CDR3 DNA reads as TGTGCCAGCTCACCACGGAGTCAGGGGGTTGAAAACACTGAAGCTTTCTTT. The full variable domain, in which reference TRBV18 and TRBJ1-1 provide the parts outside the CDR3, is NAGVMQNPRHLVRRRGQEARLRCSPMKGHSHVYWYRQLPEEGLKFMVYLQKENIIDESGMPKERFSAEFPKEGPSILRIQQVVRGDSAAYFCASSPRSQGVENTEAFFGQGTRLTVV.

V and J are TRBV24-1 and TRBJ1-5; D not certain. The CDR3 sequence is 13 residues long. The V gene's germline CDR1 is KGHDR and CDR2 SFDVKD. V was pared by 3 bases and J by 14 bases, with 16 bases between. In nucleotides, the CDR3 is TGTGCCACCAGTGATGGCTCAGGATTGAAGGAGCATTTT. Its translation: CATSDGSGLKEHF.

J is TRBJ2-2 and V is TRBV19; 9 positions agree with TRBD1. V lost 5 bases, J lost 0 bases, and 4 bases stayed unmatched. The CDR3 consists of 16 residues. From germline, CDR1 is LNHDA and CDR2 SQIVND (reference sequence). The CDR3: CASSSDRGSNTGELFF. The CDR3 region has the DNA TGTGCCAGTAGTTCGGACAGGGGATCGAACACCGGGGAGCTGTTTTTT.

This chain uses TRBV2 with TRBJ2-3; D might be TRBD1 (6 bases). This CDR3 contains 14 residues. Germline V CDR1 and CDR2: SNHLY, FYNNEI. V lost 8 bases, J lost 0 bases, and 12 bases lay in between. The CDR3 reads CASQQGLSTDTQYF. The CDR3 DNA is TGTGCCAGCCAACAGGGATTAAGCACAGATACGCAGTATTTT. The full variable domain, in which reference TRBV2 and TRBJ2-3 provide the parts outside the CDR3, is EPEVTQTPSHQVTQMGQEVILRCVPISNHLYFYWYRQILGQKVEFLVSFYNNEISEKSEIFDDQFSVERPDGSNFTLKIRSTKLEDSAMYFCASQQGLSTDTQYFGPGTRLTVL.

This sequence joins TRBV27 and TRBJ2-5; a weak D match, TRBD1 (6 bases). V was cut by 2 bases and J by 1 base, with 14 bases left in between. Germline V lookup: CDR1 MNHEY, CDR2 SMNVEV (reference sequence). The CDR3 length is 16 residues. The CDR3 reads CASSLGGGTTQETQYF. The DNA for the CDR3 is TGTGCCAGCAGTTTAGGCGGTGGGACAACCCAAGAGACCCAGTACTTC.

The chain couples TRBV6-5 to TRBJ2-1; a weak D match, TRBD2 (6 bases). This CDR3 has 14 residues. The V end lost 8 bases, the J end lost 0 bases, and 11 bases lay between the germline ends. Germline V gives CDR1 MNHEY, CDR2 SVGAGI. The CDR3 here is CASFRSGSYNEQFF. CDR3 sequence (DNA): TGTGCCAGCTTTCGTAGCGGCTCCTACAATGAGCAGTTCTTC.

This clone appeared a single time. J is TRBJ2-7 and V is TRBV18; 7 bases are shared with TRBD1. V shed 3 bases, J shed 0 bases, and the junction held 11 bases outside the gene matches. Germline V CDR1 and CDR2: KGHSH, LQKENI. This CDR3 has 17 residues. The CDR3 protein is CASSPPFDRAASYEQYF. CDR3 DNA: TGTGCCAGCTCACCCCCCTTTGACAGGGCCGCCTCCTACGAGCAGTACTTC.

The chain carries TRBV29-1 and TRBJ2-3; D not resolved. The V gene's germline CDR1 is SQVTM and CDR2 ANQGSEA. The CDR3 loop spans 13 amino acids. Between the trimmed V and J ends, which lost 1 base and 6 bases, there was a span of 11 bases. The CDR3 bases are TGCAGCGTTGAAGGATGGATCGGGGATACGCAGTATTTT. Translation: CSVEGWIGDTQYF.

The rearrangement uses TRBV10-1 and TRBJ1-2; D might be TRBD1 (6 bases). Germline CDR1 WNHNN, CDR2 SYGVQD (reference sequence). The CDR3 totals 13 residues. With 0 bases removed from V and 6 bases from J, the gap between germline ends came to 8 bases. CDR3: CASSESGGNGYTF. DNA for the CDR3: TGCGCCAGCAGTGAGTCAGGGGGAAATGGCTACACCTTC.

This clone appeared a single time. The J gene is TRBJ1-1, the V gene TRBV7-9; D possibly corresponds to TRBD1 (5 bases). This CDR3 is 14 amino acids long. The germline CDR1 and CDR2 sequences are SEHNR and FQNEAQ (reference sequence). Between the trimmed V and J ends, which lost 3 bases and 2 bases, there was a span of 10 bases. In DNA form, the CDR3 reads TGTGCCAGCAGCTTTGTAGGGGCAAACACTGAAGCTTTCTTT. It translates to CASSFVGANTEAFF.

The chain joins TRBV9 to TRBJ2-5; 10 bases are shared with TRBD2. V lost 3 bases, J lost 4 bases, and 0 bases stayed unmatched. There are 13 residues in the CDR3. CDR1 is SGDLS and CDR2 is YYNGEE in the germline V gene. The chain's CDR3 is CASSASGGETQYF. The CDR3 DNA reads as TGTGCCAGCAGCGCTAGCGGGGGAGAGACCCAGTACTTC.

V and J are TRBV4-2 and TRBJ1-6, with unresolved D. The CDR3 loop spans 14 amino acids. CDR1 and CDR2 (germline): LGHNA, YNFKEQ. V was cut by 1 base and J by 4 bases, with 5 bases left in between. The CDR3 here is CASSQGQYNSPLHF. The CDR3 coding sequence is TGTGCCAGCAGCCAAGGGCAGTATAATTCACCCCTCCACTTT.

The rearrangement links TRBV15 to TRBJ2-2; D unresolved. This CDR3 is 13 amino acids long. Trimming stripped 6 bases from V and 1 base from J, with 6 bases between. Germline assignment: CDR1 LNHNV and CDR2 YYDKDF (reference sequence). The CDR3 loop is CATRLVNTGELFF. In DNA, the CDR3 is TGTGCCACCAGACTCGTGAACACCGGGGAGCTGTTTTTT.

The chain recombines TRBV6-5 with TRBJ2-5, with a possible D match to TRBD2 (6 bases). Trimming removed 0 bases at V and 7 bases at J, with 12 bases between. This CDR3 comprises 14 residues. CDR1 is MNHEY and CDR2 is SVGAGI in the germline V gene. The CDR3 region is CASSYSAGSWTQYF. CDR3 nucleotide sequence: TGTGCCAGCAGTTACTCGGCGGGGAGCTGGACCCAGTACTTC.

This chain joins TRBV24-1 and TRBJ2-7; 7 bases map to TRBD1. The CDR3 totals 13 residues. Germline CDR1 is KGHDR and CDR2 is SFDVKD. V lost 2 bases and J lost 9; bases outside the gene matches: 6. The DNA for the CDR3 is TGTGCCACCAGTGATTACAGGGGAAACGTGCAGTACTTC. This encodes CATSDYRGNVQYF.

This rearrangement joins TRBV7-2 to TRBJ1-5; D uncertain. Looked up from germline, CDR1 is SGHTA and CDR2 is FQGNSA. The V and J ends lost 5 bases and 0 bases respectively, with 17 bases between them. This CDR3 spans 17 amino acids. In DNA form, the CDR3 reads TGTGCCAGCAGCCTTAGAGTATACGGTAATAGCAATCAGCCCCAGCATTTT. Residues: CASSLRVYGNSNQPQHF.

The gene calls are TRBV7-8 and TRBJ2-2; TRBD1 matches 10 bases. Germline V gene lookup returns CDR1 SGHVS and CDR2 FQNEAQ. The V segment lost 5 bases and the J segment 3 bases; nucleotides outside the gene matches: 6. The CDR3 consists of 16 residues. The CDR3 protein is CASSPRTGGDTGELFF. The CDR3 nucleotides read TGTGCCAGCAGCCCCCGGACAGGGGGGGACACCGGGGAGCTGTTTTTT.

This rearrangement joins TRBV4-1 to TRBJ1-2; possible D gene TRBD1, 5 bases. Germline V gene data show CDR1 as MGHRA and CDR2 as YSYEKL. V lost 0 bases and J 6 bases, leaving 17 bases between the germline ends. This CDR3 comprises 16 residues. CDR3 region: CASSQDTRAGGDGYTF. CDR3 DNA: TGCGCCAGCAGCCAAGACACTCGGGCAGGAGGGGATGGCTACACCTTC.

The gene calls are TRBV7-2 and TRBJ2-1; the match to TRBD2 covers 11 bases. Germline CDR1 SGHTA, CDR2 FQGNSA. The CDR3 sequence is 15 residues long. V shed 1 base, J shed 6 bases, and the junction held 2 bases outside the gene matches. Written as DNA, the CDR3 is TGTGCCAGCAGCTTAGACCTAGCGGGGGGCAATGAGCAGTTCTTC. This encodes CASSLDLAGGNEQFF. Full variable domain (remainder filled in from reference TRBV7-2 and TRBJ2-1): GAGVSQSPSNKVTEKGKDVELRCDPISGHTALYWYRQSLGQGLEFLIYFQGNSAPDKSGLPSDRFSAERTGGSVSTLTIQRTQQEDSAVYLCASSLDLAGGNEQFFGPGTRLTVL.

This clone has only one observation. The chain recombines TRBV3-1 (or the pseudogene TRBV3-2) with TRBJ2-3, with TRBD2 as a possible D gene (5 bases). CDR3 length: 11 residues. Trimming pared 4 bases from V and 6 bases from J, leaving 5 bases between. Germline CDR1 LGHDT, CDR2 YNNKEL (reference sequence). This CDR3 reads CASSRGDTQYF. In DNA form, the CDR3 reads TGTGCCAGCAGCCGCGGGGATACGCAGTATTTT.

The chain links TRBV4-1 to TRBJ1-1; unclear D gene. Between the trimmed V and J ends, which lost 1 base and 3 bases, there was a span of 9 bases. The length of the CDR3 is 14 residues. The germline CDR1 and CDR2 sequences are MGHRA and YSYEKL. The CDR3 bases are TGCGCCAGCAGCCAAGGGGTGCGGGACACTGAAGCTTTCTTT. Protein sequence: CASSQGVRDTEAFF.

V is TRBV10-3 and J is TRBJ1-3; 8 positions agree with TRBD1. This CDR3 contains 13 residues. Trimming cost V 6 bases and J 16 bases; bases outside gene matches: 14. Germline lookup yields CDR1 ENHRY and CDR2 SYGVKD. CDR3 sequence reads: CAISPDTGQVMYF. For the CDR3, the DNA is TGTGCCATCAGCCCAGATACGGGACAGGTCATGTATTTT.

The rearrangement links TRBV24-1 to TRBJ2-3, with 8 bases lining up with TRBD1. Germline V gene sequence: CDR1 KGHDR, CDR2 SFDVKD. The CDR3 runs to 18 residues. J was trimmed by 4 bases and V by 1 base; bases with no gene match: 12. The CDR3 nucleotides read TGTGCCACCAGTGATTTTTATGTCACAGGGGGAGGCCCAGATACGCAGTATTTT. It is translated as CATSDFYVTGGGPDTQYF.

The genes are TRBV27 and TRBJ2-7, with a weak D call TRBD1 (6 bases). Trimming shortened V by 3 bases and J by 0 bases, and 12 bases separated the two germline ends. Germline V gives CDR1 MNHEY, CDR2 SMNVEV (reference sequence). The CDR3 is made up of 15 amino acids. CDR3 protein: CASSLHRQASYEQYF. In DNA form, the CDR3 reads TGTGCCAGCAGTTTGCACCGACAGGCCTCCTACGAGCAGTACTTC.

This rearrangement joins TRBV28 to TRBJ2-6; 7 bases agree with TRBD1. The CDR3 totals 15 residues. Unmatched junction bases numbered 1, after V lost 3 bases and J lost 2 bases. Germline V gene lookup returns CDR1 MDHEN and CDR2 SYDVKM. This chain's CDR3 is CASSFTGAGANVLTF. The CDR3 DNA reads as TGTGCCAGCAGTTTCACAGGGGCTGGGGCCAACGTCCTGACTTTC.

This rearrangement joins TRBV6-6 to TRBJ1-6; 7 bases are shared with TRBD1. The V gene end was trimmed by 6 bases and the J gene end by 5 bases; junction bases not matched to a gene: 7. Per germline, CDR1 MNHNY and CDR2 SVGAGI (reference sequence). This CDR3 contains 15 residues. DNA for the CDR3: TGTGCCAGCAGATACCTGGGACAGAATAATTCACCCCTCCACTTT. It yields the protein CASRYLGQNNSPLHF.

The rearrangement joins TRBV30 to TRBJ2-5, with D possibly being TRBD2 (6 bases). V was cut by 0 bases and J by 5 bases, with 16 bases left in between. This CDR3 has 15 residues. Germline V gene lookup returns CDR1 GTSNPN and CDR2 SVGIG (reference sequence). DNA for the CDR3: TGTGCCTGGAGTGTACCGCGGGGCTTCGGGGAGACCCAGTACTTC. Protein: CAWSVPRGFGETQYF. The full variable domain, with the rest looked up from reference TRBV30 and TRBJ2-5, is SQTIHQWPATLVQPVGSPLSLECTVEGTSNPNLYWYRQAAGRGLQLLFYSVGIGQISSEVPQNLSASRPQDRQFILSSKKLLLSDSGFYLCAWSVPRGFGETQYFGPGTRLLVL.

The CDR3: CASIRDRSYYGYTF. The CDR3 DNA follows: TGTGCCAGCATCCGGGACAGGAGCTACTATGGCTACACCTTC. V is TRBV6-5 and J is TRBJ1-2; TRBD1 matches 8 bases. J was trimmed by 3 bases and V by 7 bases; bases with no gene match: 7. This CDR3 has 14 residues. Germline CDR1 MNHEY, CDR2 SVGAGI.

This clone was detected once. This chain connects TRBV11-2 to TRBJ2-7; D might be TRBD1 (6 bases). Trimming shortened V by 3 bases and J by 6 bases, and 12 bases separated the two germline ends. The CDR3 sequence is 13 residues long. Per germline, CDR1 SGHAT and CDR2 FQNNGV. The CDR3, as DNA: TGTGCCAGCAGCTTTGGGGACATTGGCGAGCAGTACTTC. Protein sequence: CASSFGDIGEQYF.

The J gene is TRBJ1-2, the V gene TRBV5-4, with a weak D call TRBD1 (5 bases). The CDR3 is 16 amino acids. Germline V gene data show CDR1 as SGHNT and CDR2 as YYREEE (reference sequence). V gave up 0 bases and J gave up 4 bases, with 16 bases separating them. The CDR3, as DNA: TGTGCCAGCAGCTTGGCGGGTCAGGGAGGAATCTATGGCTACACCTTC. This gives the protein CASSLAGQGGIYGYTF.

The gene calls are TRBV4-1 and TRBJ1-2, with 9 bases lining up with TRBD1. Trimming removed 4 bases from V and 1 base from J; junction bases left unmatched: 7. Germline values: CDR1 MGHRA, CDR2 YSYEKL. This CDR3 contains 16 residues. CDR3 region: CASSLQTGGVNYGYTF. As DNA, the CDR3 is TGCGCCAGCAGCCTCCAGACAGGGGGGGTTAACTATGGCTACACCTTC.

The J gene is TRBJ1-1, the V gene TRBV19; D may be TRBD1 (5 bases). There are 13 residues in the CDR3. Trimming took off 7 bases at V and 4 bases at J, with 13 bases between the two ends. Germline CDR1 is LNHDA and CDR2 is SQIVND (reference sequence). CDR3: CASTATGGTEAFF. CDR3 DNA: TGTGCCAGTACCGCTACGGGGGGCACTGAAGCTTTCTTT.